This T cell receptor beta chain came from a study of long-term antiretroviral therapy in people with HIV. Sequencing relied on immunoSEQ assay v3.0, run at survey level. Clones were read by immunoSEQ multiplex PCR, and TCRdb kept only the in-frame ones, dropping some. The sample carries about 25,000 clones, 60% to 80% recorded once. This clone came up once. The antigen is undetermined. CDR1 is GTSNPN, CDR2 SVGIG, per germline (reference sequence). The CDR3 runs to 15 residues. Every participant with HIV received treatment in the United States. The study, taken as a whole, reports: Controls exceeded HIV repertoires in CDR3 length range. No data on ART adherence, viral resistance or therapy changes.

The genes are TRBV30 and TRBJ2-5; perhaps TRBD1 as D (5 bases). The DNA end favors TRBJ2-7, so the J call may be wrong. This clonotype was obtained from a man aged 30 to 39 with HIV. Sequencing used unsorted PBMCs, obtained 2.1 years after starting antiretroviral therapy. The CDR3 region is CAWSPPRAYSYEQYF. CDR3 nucleotides: TGTGCCTGGAGTCCCCCCAGGGCTTACTCCTACGAGCAGTACTTC.